This T cell receptor (beta chain) was recovered during a study of PD-L1 blockade in urothelial cancer. The protocol was immunoSEQ multiplex PCR, while the TCRdb copy is restricted to in-frame clones and leaves out a portion. The sample contains fewer than 75,000 clones, 85% to 90% of which appear only once. As for time point: pretreatment peripheral blood. The CDR3 is made up of 13 amino acids. V lost 2 bases to trimming and J lost 12 bases, with 17 bases between them. From germline, CDR1 is MNHEY and CDR2 SMNVEV (reference sequence). The clonotype was recovered from a man aged 70-80 years with urothelial cancer. The specimen was PBMCs, collected around atezolizumab (anti-PD-L1) treatment. This chain connects TRBV27 to TRBJ2-7, with no clear D. This CDR3 is CASSLIVGAKRYF. The CDR3 DNA reads as TGTGCCAGCAGTTTAATCGTAGGCGCGAAGCGGTACTTC.